Below, one TCR beta chain is given with its context. The antigen remains undetermined. These data come from a study of T cell repertoires in cytomegalovirus infection. Study observations and caveats: HLA-C-restricted CMV clonotypes gave the most frequent clonotype in two of eight donors.

Germline CDR1 is SGHNT and CDR2 is YENEEA. This CDR3 comprises 13 residues. TCRdb called the reads again in MiXCR, with one record for every CDR3 protein. There are 680,000 or so distinct CDR3 sequences in the sample; less than 40% occur only once, and around 3% lies in the top ten. Sequencing was done on a sample of PBMCs. This clonotype was sampled from a human donor in good health (CMV status not recorded). Some clones in this sample may be carry-over from other donors' samples. The chain carries TRBV11-3 and TRBJ2-5; 9 bases are a match to TRBD1. The CDR3 DNA sequence: TGTGCTCCGGGACAGGGTTGCATCGGGACCCAGTACTTC. It translates to CAPGQGCIGTQYF.